This T cell receptor beta chain derives from a study of blood T cell repertoires in COVID-19. Study as a whole: PBMCs, B-cell-depleted T cells, or T cells provided the cDNA or gDNA that made up the material.

Germline CDR1 and CDR2: GTSNPN and SVGIG (reference sequence). V shed 3 bases and J 2 bases; nucleotides not matched to a gene: 8. This CDR3 contains 15 residues. Authors' analysis steps: Quantification of nucleated cells was approximated via reference gene primer amplification. Using immunoSEQ multiplex PCR, the repertoire was profiled, and TCRdb retains in-frame clones only, with some absent. V and J calls and clone size are given by that table; D and trimming were obtained from the DNA. Of more than 400,000 clones in the sample, about nine tenths were seen once. Before being deemed recovered, Cohort 3 donors had two negative PCRs, clearance, or symptom resolution.

This TCR was recovered from a man between 18 and 35 years old who had recovered from COVID-19. V is TRBV30 and J is TRBJ2-7; TRBD2 aligns across 9 bases. The sequenced material came from PBMCs or T cells enriched from blood (not recorded which). The DNA of the CDR3 is TGTGCCTGGAGGGCCCCAGCGGGGGGAACCTACGAGCAGTACTTC. Amino acids: CAWRAPAGGTYEQYF.